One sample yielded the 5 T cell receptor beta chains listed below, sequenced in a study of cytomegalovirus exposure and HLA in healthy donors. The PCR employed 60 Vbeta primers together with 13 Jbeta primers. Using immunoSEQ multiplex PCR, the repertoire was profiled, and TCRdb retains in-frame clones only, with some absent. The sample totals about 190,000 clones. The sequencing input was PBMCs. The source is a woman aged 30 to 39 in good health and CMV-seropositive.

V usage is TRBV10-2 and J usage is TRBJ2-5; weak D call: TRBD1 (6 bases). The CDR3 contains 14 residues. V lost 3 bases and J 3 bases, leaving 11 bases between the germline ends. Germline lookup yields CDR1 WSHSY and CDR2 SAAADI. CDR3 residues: CASSDLQGEETQYF. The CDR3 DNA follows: TGCGCCAGCAGTGACTTACAGGGCGAAGAGACCCAGTACTTC.

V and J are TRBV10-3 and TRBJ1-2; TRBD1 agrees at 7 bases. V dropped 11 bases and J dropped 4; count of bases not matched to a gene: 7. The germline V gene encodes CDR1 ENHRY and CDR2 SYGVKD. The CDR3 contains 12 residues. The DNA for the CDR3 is TGTGCCGCTCAACAGGGGTTCTATGGCTACACCTTC. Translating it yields CAAQQGFYGYTF.

CDR3 protein: CASSGPRREQFF. The CDR3 DNA sequence: TGTGCCAGCAGTGGTCCCCGGCGGGAGCAGTTCTTC. The genes are TRBV25-1 and TRBJ2-1; D remains unclear. Trimming took off 4 bases at V and 10 bases at J, with 11 bases between the two ends. Germline CDR1 is MGHDK and CDR2 is SYGVNS. This CDR3 contains 12 residues.

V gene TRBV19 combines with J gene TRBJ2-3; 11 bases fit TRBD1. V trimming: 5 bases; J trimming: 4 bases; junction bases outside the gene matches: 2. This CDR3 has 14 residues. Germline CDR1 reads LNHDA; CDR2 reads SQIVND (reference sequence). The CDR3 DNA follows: TGTGCCAGTAGTGGGACAGGGGGAGCAGATACGCAGTATTTT. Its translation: CASSGTGGADTQYF.

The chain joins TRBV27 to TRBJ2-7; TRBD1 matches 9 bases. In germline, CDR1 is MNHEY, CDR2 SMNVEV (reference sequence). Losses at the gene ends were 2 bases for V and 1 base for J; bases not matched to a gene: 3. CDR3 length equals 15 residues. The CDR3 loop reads CASSLLGQGSYEQYF. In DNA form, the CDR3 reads TGTGCCAGCAGTTTACTGGGACAGGGTTCCTACGAGCAGTACTTC.